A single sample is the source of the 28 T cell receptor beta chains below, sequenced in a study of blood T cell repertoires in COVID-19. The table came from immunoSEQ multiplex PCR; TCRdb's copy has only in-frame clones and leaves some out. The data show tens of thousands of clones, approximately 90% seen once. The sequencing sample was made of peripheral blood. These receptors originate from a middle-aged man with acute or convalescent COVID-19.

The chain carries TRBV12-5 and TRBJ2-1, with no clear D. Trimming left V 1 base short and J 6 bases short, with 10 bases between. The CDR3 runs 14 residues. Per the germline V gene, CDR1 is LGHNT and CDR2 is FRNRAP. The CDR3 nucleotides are TGTGCTAGTGGTTTGGGGGTCCAGGCCAATGAGCAGTTCTTC. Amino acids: CASGLGVQANEQFF.

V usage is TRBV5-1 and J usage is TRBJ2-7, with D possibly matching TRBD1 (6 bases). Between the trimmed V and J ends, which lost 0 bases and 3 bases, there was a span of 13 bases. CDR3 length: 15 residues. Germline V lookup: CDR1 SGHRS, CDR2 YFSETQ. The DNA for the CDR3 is TGCGCCAGCAGCTTGGCCGAAGGACAGTACTACGAGCAGTACTTC. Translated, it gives CASSLAEGQYYEQYF.

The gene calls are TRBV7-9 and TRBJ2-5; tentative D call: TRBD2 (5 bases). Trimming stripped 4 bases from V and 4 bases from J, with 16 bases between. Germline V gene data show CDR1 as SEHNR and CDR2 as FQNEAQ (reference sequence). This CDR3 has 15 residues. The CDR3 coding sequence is TGTGCCAGCAGCTACCCTTGGGAGATAGGAGAGACCCAGTACTTC. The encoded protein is CASSYPWEIGETQYF.

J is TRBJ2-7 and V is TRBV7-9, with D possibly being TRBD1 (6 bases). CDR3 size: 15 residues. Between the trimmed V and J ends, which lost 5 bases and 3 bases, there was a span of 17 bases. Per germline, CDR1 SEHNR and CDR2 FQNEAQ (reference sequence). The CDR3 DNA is TGTGCCAGCAGCCCACTAACAGGGTTAAGCTACGAGCAGTACTTC. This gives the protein CASSPLTGLSYEQYF. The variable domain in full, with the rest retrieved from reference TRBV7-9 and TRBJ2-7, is DTGVSQNPRHKITKRGQNVTFRCDPISEHNRLYWYRQTLGQGPEFLTYFQNEAQLEKSRLLSDRFSAERPKGSFSTLEIQRTEQGDSAMYLCASSPLTGLSYEQYFGPGTRLTVT.

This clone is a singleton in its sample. The CDR3 sequence is CASSQRGALNGYTF. CDR3 nucleotide sequence: TGTGCCAGCAGCCAACGGGGGGCGCTAAATGGCTACACCTTC. The gene calls are TRBV3-1 (or the pseudogene TRBV3-2) and TRBJ1-2; maybe TRBD1 (6 bases). The CDR3 is 14 residues long. V lost 2 bases, J lost 6 bases, and 13 bases lay in between. Germline V gene data show CDR1 as LGHDT and CDR2 as YNNKEL (reference sequence).

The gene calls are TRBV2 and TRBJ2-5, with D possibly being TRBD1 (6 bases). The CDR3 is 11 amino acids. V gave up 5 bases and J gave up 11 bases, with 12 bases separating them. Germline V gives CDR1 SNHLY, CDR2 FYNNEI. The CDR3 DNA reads TGTGCCAGCAGTCAAGGACAGAGTCAGTACTTC. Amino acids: CASSQGQSQYF.

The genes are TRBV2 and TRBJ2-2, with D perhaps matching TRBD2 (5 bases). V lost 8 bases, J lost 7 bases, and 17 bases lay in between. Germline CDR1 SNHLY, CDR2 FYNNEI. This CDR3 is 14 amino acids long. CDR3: CASQPLLRDGELFF. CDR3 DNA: TGTGCCAGCCAGCCCCTACTCCGGGACGGGGAGCTGTTTTTT.

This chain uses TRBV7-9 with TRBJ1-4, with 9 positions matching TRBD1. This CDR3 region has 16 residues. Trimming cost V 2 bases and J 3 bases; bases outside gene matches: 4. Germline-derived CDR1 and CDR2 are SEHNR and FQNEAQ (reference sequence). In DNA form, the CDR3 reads TGTGCCAGCAGCTTATTTACAGGGGGCCCTAATGAAAAACTGTTTTTT. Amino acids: CASSLFTGGPNEKLFF.

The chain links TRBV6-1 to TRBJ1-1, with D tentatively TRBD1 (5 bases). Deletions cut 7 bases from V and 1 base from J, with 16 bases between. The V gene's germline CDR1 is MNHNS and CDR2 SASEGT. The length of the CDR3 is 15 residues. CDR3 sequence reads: CASTQGRGRNTEAFF. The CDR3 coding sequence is TGTGCCAGCACCCAAGGGCGGGGCCGGAACACTGAAGCTTTCTTT.

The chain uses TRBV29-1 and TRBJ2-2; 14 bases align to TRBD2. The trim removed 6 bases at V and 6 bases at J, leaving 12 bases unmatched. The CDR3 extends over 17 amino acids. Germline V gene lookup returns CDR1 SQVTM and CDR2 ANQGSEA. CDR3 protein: CSVATGLAGVGSGELFF. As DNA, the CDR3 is TGCAGCGTGGCCACGGGACTAGCGGGAGTAGGTTCCGGGGAGCTGTTTTTT.

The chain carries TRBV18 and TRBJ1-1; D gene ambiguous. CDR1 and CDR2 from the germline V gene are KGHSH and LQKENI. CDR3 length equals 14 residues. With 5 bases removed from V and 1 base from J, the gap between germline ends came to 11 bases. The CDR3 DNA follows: TGTGCCAGCTCAGCGCAGGAAGAGAACACTGAAGCTTTCTTT. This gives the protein CASSAQEENTEAFF.

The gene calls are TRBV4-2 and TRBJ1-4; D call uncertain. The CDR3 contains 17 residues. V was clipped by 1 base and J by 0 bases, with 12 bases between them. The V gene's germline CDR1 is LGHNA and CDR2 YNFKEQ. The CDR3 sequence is CASSQVPPGATNEKLFF. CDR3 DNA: TGTGCCAGCAGCCAAGTCCCCCCCGGGGCAACTAATGAAAAACTGTTTTTT.

DNA of the CDR3: TGTGCCAGCGGGGAAGGGGGCTATGGCTACACCTTC. It is translated as CASGEGGYGYTF. The V call is TRBV6-6, the J call TRBJ1-2; a possible D gene is TRBD1 (6 bases). The CDR3 is 12 amino acids. V lost 8 bases and J 4 bases, leaving 11 bases between the germline ends. Germline CDR1 MNHNY, CDR2 SVGAGI (reference sequence).

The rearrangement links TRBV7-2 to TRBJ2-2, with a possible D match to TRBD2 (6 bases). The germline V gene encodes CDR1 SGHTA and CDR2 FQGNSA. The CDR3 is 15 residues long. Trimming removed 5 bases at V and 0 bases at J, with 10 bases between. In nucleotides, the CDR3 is TGTGCCAGCAGCCAGGACTACGCGAACACCGGGGAGCTGTTTTTT. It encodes CASSQDYANTGELFF.

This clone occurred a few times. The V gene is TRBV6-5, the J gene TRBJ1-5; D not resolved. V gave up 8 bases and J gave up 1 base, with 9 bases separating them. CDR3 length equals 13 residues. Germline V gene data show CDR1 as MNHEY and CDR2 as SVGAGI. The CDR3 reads CASCPESNQPQHF. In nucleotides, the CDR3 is TGTGCCAGCTGTCCGGAGAGCAATCAGCCCCAGCATTTT.

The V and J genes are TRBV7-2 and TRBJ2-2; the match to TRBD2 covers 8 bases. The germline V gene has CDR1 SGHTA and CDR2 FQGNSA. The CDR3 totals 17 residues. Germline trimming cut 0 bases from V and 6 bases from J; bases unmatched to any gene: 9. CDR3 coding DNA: TGTGCCAGCAGCTTAGCGCACGGGAGGGCCGCCCCCGGGGAGCTGTTTTTT. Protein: CASSLAHGRAAPGELFF.

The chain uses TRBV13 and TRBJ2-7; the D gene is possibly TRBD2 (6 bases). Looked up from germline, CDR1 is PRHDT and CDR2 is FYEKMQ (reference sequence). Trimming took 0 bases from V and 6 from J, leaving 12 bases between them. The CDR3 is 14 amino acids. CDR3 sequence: CASSLGNGGAEQYF. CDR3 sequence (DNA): TGTGCCAGCAGCTTAGGTAACGGAGGGGCCGAGCAGTACTTC.

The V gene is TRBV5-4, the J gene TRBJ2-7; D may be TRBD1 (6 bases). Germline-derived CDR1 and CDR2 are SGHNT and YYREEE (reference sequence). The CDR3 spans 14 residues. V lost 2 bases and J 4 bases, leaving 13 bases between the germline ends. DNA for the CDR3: TGTGCCAGCAGCTTTTCCAGGGGTTCATACGAGCAGTACTTC. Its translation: CASSFSRGSYEQYF.

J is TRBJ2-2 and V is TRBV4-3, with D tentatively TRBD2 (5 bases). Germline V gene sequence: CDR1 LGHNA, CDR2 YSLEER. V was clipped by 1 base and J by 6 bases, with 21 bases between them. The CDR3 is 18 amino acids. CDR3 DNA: TGCGCCAGCAGCCAAGCCCCGCGGGCCGCCCTCGGGTCCGGGGAGCTGTTTTTT. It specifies CASSQAPRAALGSGELFF.

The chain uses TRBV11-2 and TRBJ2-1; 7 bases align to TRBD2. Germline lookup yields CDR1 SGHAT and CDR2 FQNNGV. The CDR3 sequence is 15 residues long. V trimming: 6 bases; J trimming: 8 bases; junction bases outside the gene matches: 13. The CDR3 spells CASSSTAGSAHEQFF. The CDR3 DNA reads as TGTGCCAGCAGTTCTACAGCGGGATCGGCGCATGAGCAGTTCTTC.

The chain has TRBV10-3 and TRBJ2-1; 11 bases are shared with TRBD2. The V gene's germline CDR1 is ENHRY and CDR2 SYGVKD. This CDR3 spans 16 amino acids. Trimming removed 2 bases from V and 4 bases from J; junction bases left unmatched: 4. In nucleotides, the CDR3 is TGTGCCATCAGTGAGCGAGGGACTAGCGGATACAATGAGCAGTTCTTC. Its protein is CAISERGTSGYNEQFF.

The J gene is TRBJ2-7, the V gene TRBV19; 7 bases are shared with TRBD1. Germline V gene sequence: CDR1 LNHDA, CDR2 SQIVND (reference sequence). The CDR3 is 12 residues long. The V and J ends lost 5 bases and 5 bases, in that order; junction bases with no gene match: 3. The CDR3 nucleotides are TGTGCCAGTAGTTCCAGGGGGAACGAGCAGTACTTC. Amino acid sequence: CASSSRGNEQYF. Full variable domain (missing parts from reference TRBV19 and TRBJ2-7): DGGITQSPKYLFRKEGQNVTLSCEQNLNHDAMYWYRQDPGQGLRLIYYSQIVNDFQKGDIAEGYSVSREKKESFPLTVTSAQKNPTAFYLCASSSRGNEQYFGPGTRLTVT.

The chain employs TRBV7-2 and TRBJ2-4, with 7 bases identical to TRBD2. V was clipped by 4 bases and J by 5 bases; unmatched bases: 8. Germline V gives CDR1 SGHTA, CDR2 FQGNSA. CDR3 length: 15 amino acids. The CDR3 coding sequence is TGTGCCAGCAGCTCGCGAACTAGCGAACAAAACATTCAGTACTTC. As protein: CASSSRTSEQNIQYF.

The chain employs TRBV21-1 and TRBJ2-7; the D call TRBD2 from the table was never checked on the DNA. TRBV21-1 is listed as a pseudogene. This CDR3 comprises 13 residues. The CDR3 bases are TGTGCCAGCAGCAAGGGGGGTACCTACGAGCAGTACTTC. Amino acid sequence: CASSKGGTYEQYF.

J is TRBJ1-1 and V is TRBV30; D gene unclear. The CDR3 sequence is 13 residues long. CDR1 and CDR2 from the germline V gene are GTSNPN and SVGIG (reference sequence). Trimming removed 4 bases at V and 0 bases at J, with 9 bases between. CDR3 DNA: TGTGCCTGGACGGTTCCTATGAACACTGAAGCTTTCTTT. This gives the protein CAWTVPMNTEAFF.

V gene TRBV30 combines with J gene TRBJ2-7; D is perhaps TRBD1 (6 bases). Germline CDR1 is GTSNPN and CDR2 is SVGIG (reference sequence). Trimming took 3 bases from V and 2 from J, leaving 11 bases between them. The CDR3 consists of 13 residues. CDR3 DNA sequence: TGTGCCTGGAGCCCGGGACAAGCCTACGAGCAGTACTTC. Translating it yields CAWSPGQAYEQYF.

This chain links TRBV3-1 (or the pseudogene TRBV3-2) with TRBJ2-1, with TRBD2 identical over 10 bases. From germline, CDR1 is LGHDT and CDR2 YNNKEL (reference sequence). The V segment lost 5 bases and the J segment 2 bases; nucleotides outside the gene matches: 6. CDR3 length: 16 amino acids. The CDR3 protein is CASSVELAGAYNEQFF. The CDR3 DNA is TGTGCCAGCAGCGTTGAGCTAGCGGGAGCCTACAATGAGCAGTTCTTC.

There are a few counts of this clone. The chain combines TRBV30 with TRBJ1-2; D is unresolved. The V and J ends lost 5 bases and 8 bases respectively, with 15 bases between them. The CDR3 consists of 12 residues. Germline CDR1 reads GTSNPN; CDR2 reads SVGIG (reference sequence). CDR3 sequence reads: CAWVRGILGYTF. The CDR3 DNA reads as TGTGCCTGGGTGCGGGGAATTTTGGGCTACACCTTC.